Presented here are 7 T cell receptor beta chains from one specimen sequenced in a study of blood T cell repertoires in COVID-19. The method was immunoSEQ multiplex PCR; TCRdb's version includes in-frame clones alone and lacks a portion of them. The sample has fewer than 250,000 clones; roughly 91% are singletons. The sequencing input was PBMCs or T cells enriched from blood (not recorded which). The receptors derive from a man aged 25-40 years in a cohort exposed to, infected with or recovered from COVID-19 (not recorded which).

This sequence joins TRBV19 and TRBJ1-5, with D unclear. The germline V gene has CDR1 LNHDA and CDR2 SQIVND (reference sequence). The CDR3 has 13 residues. V was trimmed by 5 bases and J by 6 bases, leaving 11 bases between them. Here the CDR3 DNA reads TGTGCCAGTAGTGGGGAGGGCAGTCAGCCCCAGCATTTT. It specifies CASSGEGSQPQHF.

This chain joins TRBV5-1 and TRBJ1-1, with D unresolved. V shed 5 bases and J shed 0 bases, with 8 bases lying between them. This CDR3 contains 13 residues. Germline-derived CDR1 and CDR2 are SGHRS and YFSETQ. DNA for the CDR3: TGCGCCAGCAGGGGCACAGTGAACACTGAAGCTTTCTTT. Protein sequence: CASRGTVNTEAFF.

The chain carries TRBV4-3 and TRBJ2-7; D is perhaps TRBD2 (5 bases). V dropped 0 bases and J dropped 2 bases, with 8 bases sitting between them. CDR3 size: 14 residues. The germline V gene encodes CDR1 LGHNA and CDR2 YSLEER. The CDR3 DNA reads TGCGCCAGCAGCCAAGATTACGGGGCCTACGAGCAGTACTTC. It specifies CASSQDYGAYEQYF.

V gene TRBV29-1 combines with J gene TRBJ1-1; 9 bases are a match to TRBD1. CDR1 and CDR2 (germline): SQVTM, ANQGSEA. V was clipped by 7 bases and J by 1 base; unmatched bases: 13. The CDR3 has 16 residues. The CDR3 region is CSGRATGQGANTEAFF. In DNA, the CDR3 is TGCAGCGGACGGGCTACGGGACAGGGAGCGAACACTGAAGCTTTCTTT.

The chain has TRBV6-4 and TRBJ2-3, with D possibly being TRBD2 (6 bases). V lost 0 bases, J lost 7 bases, and 8 bases lay in between. Germline loops: CDR1 MRHNA, CDR2 SNTAGT. The CDR3 is 13 amino acids. CDR3 in amino acids: CASSDSAGHTQYF. The CDR3 DNA sequence: TGTGCCAGCAGTGACTCGGCGGGGCATACGCAGTATTTT.

This clone has just a few counts. The chain is built from TRBV27 and TRBJ1-1; 7 bases match TRBD1. The V gene end was trimmed by 5 bases and the J gene end by 1 base; junction bases not matched to a gene: 7. This CDR3 has 15 residues. Per the germline V gene, CDR1 is MNHEY and CDR2 is SMNVEV (reference sequence). The CDR3 DNA is TGTGCCAGCAGTACTCCGGACAGGTGGAACACTGAAGCTTTCTTT. It specifies CASSTPDRWNTEAFF.

This clone was picked up one time. The rearrangement uses TRBV24-1 and TRBJ2-2, with a weak D call TRBD1 (6 bases). Trimming stripped 4 bases from V and 1 base from J, with 12 bases between. Looked up from germline, CDR1 is KGHDR and CDR2 is SFDVKD. This CDR3 has 16 residues. CDR3 residues: CATSDQDRVNTGELFF. The CDR3 nucleotides are TGTGCCACCAGTGACCAGGACAGAGTGAACACCGGGGAGCTGTTTTTT.